This TCR beta chain came from a study of OX40 agonist ivuxolimab in advanced cancers. Background for the entire study: Ivuxolimab was a fully human IgG2 agonistic monoclonal antibody targeting the costimulatory receptor OX40 (CD134). Intravenous ivuxolimab was administered to patients every 2 weeks at six dose levels: 0.01, 0.1, 0.3, 1.5, 3 and 10 mg/kg. Of the roughly 52 dose-escalation patients, hepatocellular carcinoma was present in about 20, melanoma in approximately 15, renal cell carcinoma in 9 and head and neck cancer in 9. In the dose-escalation cohort, roughly 80% of patients were male, and the mean age was around 60 years, with a range of about 23 to 90. Prior anti-PD-1, anti-PD-L1 or anti-CTLA-4 therapy was permitted, and less than 45% of dose-escalation patients had received checkpoint inhibitors. Three dose-escalation patients achieved partial responses, one with hepatocellular carcinoma and two with cutaneous melanoma. The point of sequencing TCRbeta in the periphery was to test whether ivuxolimab changed TCR sequence diversity and drove clonal T-cell expansion. The paper covers the monotherapy dose-escalation part of the phase I ivuxolimab trial, which included N ≈ 57 patients.

Findings and caveats that apply to the study as a whole: In the 0.1-3.0 mg/kg groups, partial responders had among the lowest normalized peripheral clonal expansion, particularly in CD8+ T cells. At doses of 0.1 to 3.0 mg/kg, clonal expansion of both CD4+ and CD8+ T cells in blood was seen between baseline and week 6. Low levels of normalized T-cell clonal expansion were also seen in some patients who did not respond. Antigen specificity was not determined for the clonally expanded peripheral T cells. After ivuxolimab, more expanded clones were found on average in CD8+ T cells than in CD4+ T cells.

Details on this clone: Its antigen is currently not known. Base qualities were left out, and no much larger clone turns up one base away.

Genomic DNA was isolated from the sorted cells so that the TCRbeta CDR3 region could be sequenced. TCRbeta CDR3 regions were sequenced using the immunoSEQ Assay. In its TCRdb copy, this immuneACCESS table keeps in-frame sequences only and misses some clones. Where compared with another copy, unresolved V genes explain less than half of these, and the others have no known cause. The sample contains 150,000 to 190,000 clones, under 95% of them found a single time. The ten biggest clones cover just over 0.3% of the sample. The CDR1 and CDR2 encoded by the germline V gene are MGHRA and YSYEKL. The CDR3 spans 16 residues, from the cysteine through the phenylalanine. CDR3 DNA is the only sequence kept; it has 48 bases, read in frame from the first base. V sheds 3 bases and J sheds 6 bases, leaving 20 bases between their ends. The trial excluded patients who had a history of autoimmune disease or who were on systemic immunosuppression. In every dose cohort, peripheral blood was drawn for TCR sequencing at baseline, cycle 4 day 1, and cycle 7 day 1. Samples came from an open-label, multicenter, first-in-human phase I dose-escalation trial of ivuxolimab. Adults with locally advanced or metastatic melanoma, renal cell, hepatocellular, or head and neck squamous cell carcinoma were enrolled in the trial. Before TCR sequencing, CD4+ and CD8+ T cells were separately sorted from peripheral blood.

Rearrangement joined TRBV4-1 to TRBJ2-5; no D segment can be confidently identified. This TCR derives from an adult with an advanced solid tumor such as melanoma, head and neck, liver or kidney cancer. Here the sequenced sample was CD4+ or CD8+ T cells sorted from blood, taken in a trial of the OX40 agonist ivuxolimab. The CDR3 amino acid sequence is: CASSHPRALDHQTQYF. Here is the DNA: TGCGCCAGCAGCCATCCTCGGGCCCTCGACCATCAGACCCAGTACTTC.